Listed below are T cell receptor beta chains from one sample, sequenced in a study of CD8+ T cells in alopecia areata. Some clones are missing from TCRdb's copy, which holds only in-frame ones; the method was immunoSEQ multiplex PCR. The sample carries 200,000 to 250,000 clones, around two fifths recorded once. Sample: CD4+ T cells sorted from blood, taken at approximately week 30, from a patient treated with tofacitinib. The receptor set was obtained from a human donor with alopecia areata. Each CDR3 is given with its conserved first and last residue. D genes are given only for firm matches. Clone size, where shown, is once, few, many, or a class for clones that have expanded.

clone size	V gene	J gene	D gene	CDR3 DNA	CDR3 protein
few	TRBV30	TRBJ2-7	TRBD1	TGTGCCTGGAGTGTCAAACATGGACAGGGAAAAAGCGACGAGCAGTACTTC	CAWSVKHGQGKSDEQYF
few	TRBV5-1	TRBJ2-7	-	TGCGCCAGCAGCTTGGGACAGGTTAATTCCTACGAGCAGTACTTC	CASSLGQVNSYEQYF
few	TRBV19	TRBJ2-3	TRBD1	TGTGCCAGTAGACCCGGACAGGCAGATACGCAGTATTTT	CASRPGQADTQYF
-	TRBV18	TRBJ2-7	TRBD1	TGTGCCAGCTCACCACGACAGGGCACCTACGAGCAGTACTTC	CASSPRQGTYEQYF
-	TRBV9	TRBJ1-2	-	TGTGCCAGCAGCGTAGTCCCAGGGCAAGGCTACACCTTC	CASSVVPGQGYTF
few	TRBV6-1	TRBJ2-1	TRBD2	TGTGCCAGCAGTGGCCTAGCGGGAGGAAGTGTTGAGCAGTTCTTC	CASSGLAGGSVEQFF
-	TRBV27	TRBJ2-7	TRBD2	TGTGCCAGCAGCCCGGGCAGTTGGCAGGGACGAACTAGCGGAACCTACGAGCAGTACTTC	CASSPGSWQGRTSGTYEQYF
few	TRBV7-2	TRBJ1-2	-	TGTGCCAGCAGCTTATTTTATGGCTACACCTTC	CASSLFYGYTF
-	TRBV6-1	TRBJ2-7	TRBD1	TGTGCCAGCAGTGAAGCGGTGCAGGGGGCATCGTACGAGCAGTACTTC	CASSEAVQGASYEQYF
-	TRBV6-6	TRBJ2-1	-	TGTGCCAGCAGTTACTCGGCCTACAATGAGCAGTTCTTC	CASSYSAYNEQFF
few	TRBV29-1	TRBJ2-1	TRBD2	TGCAGCGTTGAAAACCTAGCGGGGAATGAGCAGTTCTTC	CSVENLAGNEQFF
-	TRBV7-2	TRBJ2-7	TRBD2	TGTGCCAGCAGCTTAGGACTAGCGTCCGGTTACGAGCAGTACTTC	CASSLGLASGYEQYF
-	TRBV6-1	TRBJ1-1	-	TGTGCCAGCAGTGTAAAAAGACAGGCCCACGAAGCTTTCTTT	CASSVKRQAHEAFF
once	TRBV15	TRBJ2-7	-	TGTGCCACCAGCAGGCCCGGGACACAATACGAGCAGTACTTC	CATSRPGTQYEQYF
-	TRBV27	TRBJ1-5	-	TGTGCCAGCAGTTTAGTGGGGGGGAGCAATCAGCCCCAGCATTTT	CASSLVGGSNQPQHF